Listed here are 21 T cell receptor beta chains from one sample, sequenced in a study of blood T cell repertoires in COVID-19. Measured with immunoSEQ multiplex PCR; TCRdb has only the in-frame clones, and not every one. The repertoire includes 88,000 or so clones, around 79% of them detected once, and 24% sits in the top ten. The specimen sequenced was peripheral blood. All receptors come from a human donor in a cohort sampled during active COVID-19.

The rearrangement links TRBV5-4 to TRBJ2-2; maybe TRBD2 (6 bases). From germline, CDR1 is SGHNT and CDR2 YYREEE (reference sequence). V dropped 1 base and J dropped 0 bases, with 13 bases sitting between them. The CDR3 has 17 residues. The CDR3 protein is CASSLSKTRTNTGELFF. The CDR3, as DNA: TGTGCCAGCAGCTTGTCGAAGACTAGGACGAACACCGGGGAGCTGTTTTTT.

This clone was found once. The genes are TRBV5-1 and TRBJ2-7, with a tentative D call TRBD1 (6 bases). In germline, CDR1 is SGHRS, CDR2 YFSETQ. The CDR3 runs 13 residues. The V gene lost 5 bases and the J gene lost 5 bases, with 14 bases spanning the gap. CDR3 coding DNA: TGCGCCAGCAGGCTGGACAGTTCCAACGAGCAGTACTTC. Its translation is CASRLDSSNEQYF.

This sequence joins TRBV11-2 and TRBJ2-4, with unresolved D. Trimming removed 5 bases from V and 5 bases from J, with 13 bases in between. Germline V lookup: CDR1 SGHAT, CDR2 FQNNGV. The CDR3 runs to 14 residues. CDR3 protein: CASSPNTNENIQYF. CDR3 nucleotide sequence: TGTGCCAGCAGCCCTAACACTAACGAAAACATTCAGTACTTC.

This clone came up a few times. The chain joins TRBV5-1 to TRBJ1-1, with 10 bases that match TRBD1. There are 17 residues in the CDR3. Germline loops: CDR1 SGHRS, CDR2 YFSETQ. Unmatched junction bases numbered 6, after V lost 0 bases and J lost 1 base. As DNA, the CDR3 is TGCGCCAGCAGCTTGGAGGGGACAGGGGTAGGGAACACTGAAGCTTTCTTT. Protein product: CASSLEGTGVGNTEAFF.

CDR3 in DNA: TGTGCCAGCAGCTTGGGCGGAGAAGGAACAGATACGCAGTATTTT. Translated, it gives CASSLGGEGTDTQYF. The chain uses TRBV5-6 and TRBJ2-3; D unclear. V shed 0 bases and J shed 3 bases, with 11 bases lying between them. The CDR3 is made up of 15 amino acids. Germline loops: CDR1 SGHDT, CDR2 YYEEEE.

V and J are TRBV18 and TRBJ1-5; perhaps TRBD1 as D (5 bases). Germline CDR1 and CDR2: KGHSH and LQKENI. The CDR3 contains 15 residues. The germline V and J ends were trimmed by 0 bases and 6 bases, with 12 bases remaining between them. This chain's CDR3 is CASSPPGQGGQPQHF. CDR3 DNA sequence: TGTGCCAGCTCACCACCGGGGCAGGGAGGTCAGCCCCAGCATTTT.

The chain links TRBV6-5 to TRBJ2-3; 8 positions match TRBD2. The CDR3 loop spans 14 amino acids. V dropped 6 bases and J dropped 4; count of bases not matched to a gene: 6. Germline V gene sequence: CDR1 MNHEY, CDR2 SVGAGI. CDR3 in DNA: TGTGCCAGCAGGAGCGGGAGTTGGGCAGATACGCAGTATTTT. This codes for CASRSGSWADTQYF.

The rearrangement joins TRBV19 to TRBJ2-7, with TRBD1 matching 8 bases. The CDR3 is 13 residues long. In germline, CDR1 is LNHDA, CDR2 SQIVND (reference sequence). V trimming: 10 bases; J trimming: 4 bases; junction bases outside the gene matches: 9. The CDR3 spells CATAGTGHYEQYF. In nucleotides, the CDR3 is TGTGCCACCGCCGGGACAGGTCATTACGAGCAGTACTTC.

J is TRBJ1-6 and V is TRBV6-5, with TRBD1 matching 9 bases. The CDR3 is 14 residues long. The germline V gene encodes CDR1 MNHEY and CDR2 SVGAGI. The V and J ends lost 4 bases and 8 bases, in that order; junction bases with no gene match: 3. The CDR3 loop is CASSSDRGDSPLHF. CDR3 DNA sequence: TGTGCCAGCAGTTCGGACAGGGGTGATTCACCCCTCCACTTT.

This chain uses TRBV30 with TRBJ2-1, with TRBD2 matching over 13 bases. The CDR3 loop spans 15 amino acids. CDR1 and CDR2 (germline): GTSNPN, SVGIG (reference sequence). V trimming: 8 bases; J trimming: 1 base; junction bases outside the gene matches: 5. DNA for the CDR3: TGTGCCGGCACTAGCGGGAGGGTTTCCTACAATGAGCAGTTCTTC. As protein: CAGTSGRVSYNEQFF.

The chain uses TRBV24-1 and TRBJ2-3; possibly TRBD1 for D (5 bases). The CDR3 is 13 residues long. V lost 4 bases and J 1 base, leaving 5 bases between the germline ends. CDR1 and CDR2 from the germline V gene are KGHDR and SFDVKD. The CDR3 DNA reads as TGTGCCACCAGTGACAGGGGCACAGATACGCAGTATTTT. Residues: CATSDRGTDTQYF.

This chain connects TRBV5-1 to TRBJ1-1; tentatively, D is TRBD1 (6 bases). The CDR3 runs to 13 residues. In germline, CDR1 is SGHRS, CDR2 YFSETQ. Trimming shortened V by 4 bases and J by 7 bases, and 14 bases separated the two germline ends. The CDR3 region has the DNA TGCGCCAGCAGCGCCGGACAGCGGGATGAAGCTTTCTTT. The encoded protein is CASSAGQRDEAFF.

The chain combines TRBV24-1 with TRBJ2-5; no firm D call. The CDR3 runs to 15 residues. Germline values: CDR1 KGHDR, CDR2 SFDVKD. With 0 bases removed from V and 3 bases from J, the gap between germline ends came to 10 bases. CDR3 residues: CATSDLPPREETQYF. CDR3 DNA: TGTGCCACCAGTGATTTGCCGCCCCGGGAAGAGACCCAGTACTTC.

This chain connects TRBV19 to TRBJ1-6; TRBD1 agrees at 7 bases. The CDR3 is 16 amino acids. Unmatched junction bases numbered 15, after V lost 5 bases and J lost 11 bases. Germline CDR1 and CDR2: LNHDA and SQIVND (reference sequence). The CDR3 here is CASSPQAGTEDPPLHF. The CDR3 nucleotides are TGTGCCAGTAGTCCGCAGGCCGGGACAGAGGACCCACCCCTCCACTTT.

The CDR3 is CASSSPLGAGVREQYF. The CDR3 DNA follows: TGTGCCAGCAGCTCGCCGTTGGGAGCGGGAGTGCGCGAGCAGTACTTC. V and J are TRBV5-4 and TRBJ2-7; 8 positions agree with TRBD2. Per the germline V gene, CDR1 is SGHNT and CDR2 is YYREEE (reference sequence). CDR3 length equals 16 residues. Trimming at V came to 3 bases and at J to 6 bases, leaving 14 bases not matched to a gene.

V gene TRBV3-1 (or the pseudogene TRBV3-2) combines with J gene TRBJ2-1, with a tentative D call TRBD2 (6 bases). The CDR3 is 16 residues long. The germline CDR1 and CDR2 sequences are LGHDT and YNNKEL (reference sequence). Trimming removed 3 bases from V and 0 bases from J, with 12 bases in between. CDR3 residues: CASSQNGGFSYNEQFF. The CDR3 DNA reads as TGTGCCAGCAGCCAGAACGGGGGATTCTCCTACAATGAGCAGTTCTTC.

The V call is TRBV19, the J call TRBJ2-7, with TRBD2 identical over 8 bases. Trimming removed 5 bases from V and 4 bases from J; junction bases left unmatched: 4. The CDR3 is 13 amino acids. Germline-derived CDR1 and CDR2 are LNHDA and SQIVND (reference sequence). This CDR3 is CASSVSGNYEQYF. The CDR3 coding sequence is TGTGCCAGTAGTGTTAGCGGGAATTACGAGCAGTACTTC.

This chain connects TRBV6-5 to TRBJ1-2; 7 bases line up with TRBD1. Germline CDR1 is MNHEY and CDR2 is SVGAGI. The ends lost 7 bases at V and 8 bases at J; junction bases unmatched: 16. The CDR3 runs 15 residues. The CDR3 DNA follows: TGTGCCAGCACAAGAGAGGGGACAGCCGTCTCCGGCTACACCTTC. Encoded protein: CASTREGTAVSGYTF.

The rearrangement uses TRBV10-3 and TRBJ2-1; TRBD1 is a possible D gene (6 bases). V was trimmed by 2 bases and J by 6 bases, leaving 14 bases between them. The CDR3 has 15 amino acids. Looked up from germline, CDR1 is ENHRY and CDR2 is SYGVKD. The CDR3 DNA sequence: TGTGCCATCAGTGAGGGACAGATCGGCTCCAATGAGCAGTTCTTC. Amino acid sequence: CAISEGQIGSNEQFF.

The chain couples TRBV19 to TRBJ2-1; D is unclear. Germline CDR1 reads LNHDA; CDR2 reads SQIVND (reference sequence). Trimming pared 3 bases from V and 6 bases from J, leaving 6 bases between. The CDR3 loop spans 12 amino acids. CDR3 coding DNA: TGTGCCAGTAGTATTCTCAGCAATGAGCAGTTCTTC. This codes for CASSILSNEQFF.

The chain combines TRBV5-4 with TRBJ2-1; possible D gene TRBD2, 5 bases. Trimming took off 0 bases at V and 8 bases at J, with 12 bases between the two ends. The germline V gene encodes CDR1 SGHNT and CDR2 YYREEE (reference sequence). This CDR3 comprises 14 residues. The CDR3 region is CASSLGGSADEQFF. The CDR3 bases are TGTGCCAGCAGCTTGGGTGGTAGCGCCGATGAGCAGTTCTTC.